This TCR beta chain derives from a study of technical replicates of blood from a few donors. Here immunoSEQ multiplex PCR was the method, and the copy in TCRdb shows in-frame clones only, minus some. The sample lists about 82,000 clones, over 90% occurring once. This clone was observed a single time. The CDR3 spans 14 residues. Germline V gene data show CDR1 as SEHNR and CDR2 as FQNEAQ (reference sequence). The germline V and J ends were trimmed by 5 bases and 13 bases, with 23 bases remaining between them. Sequencing was carried out using T cells isolated from PBMCs. The rearrangement joins TRBV7-9 to TRBJ1-1, with D possibly matching TRBD1 (6 bases). This receptor was obtained from a human donor in good health. CDR3: CASSPWDTQGESFF. The CDR3 region has the DNA TGTGCCAGCAGCCCTTGGGACACCCAAGGGGAAAGTTTCTTT.